This TCR beta chain was sequenced during a study of T cell responses to AZD1222 COVID-19 vaccine. Notes on this clone: Its antigen is still unknown.

The CDR3 sequence is 14 residues long. Germline CDR1 reads MNHNS; CDR2 reads SASEGT. With 2 bases clipped from V and 4 bases from J, the junction kept 4 bases outside the gene matches. Study conclusions and caveats: Spike regions recognized by vaccine-associated CD4 TCRs spanned the protein, led by 160-218 and 743-854. Baseline seropositivity occurred in only a handful of AZD1222 recipients. In all cases, repertoires were sampled only after the peak T cell response. Among the donors, most were white British and more were female, and clonal diversity was possibly underestimated.

Sequencing was performed with immunoSEQ multiplex PCR; in TCRdb, only in-frame clones are kept and a portion is missing. The sample includes approximately 70,000 clones, around 86% of them seen just once. Specimen: peripheral blood, collected on day 0 of AZD1222 vaccination. The clonotype comes from an adult in good health. The chain couples TRBV6-1 to TRBJ1-1, with 7 bases matching TRBD1. The CDR3 loop reads CASSEWTGATEAFF. The CDR3 nucleotides read TGTGCCAGCAGTGAATGGACAGGAGCCACTGAAGCTTTCTTT.